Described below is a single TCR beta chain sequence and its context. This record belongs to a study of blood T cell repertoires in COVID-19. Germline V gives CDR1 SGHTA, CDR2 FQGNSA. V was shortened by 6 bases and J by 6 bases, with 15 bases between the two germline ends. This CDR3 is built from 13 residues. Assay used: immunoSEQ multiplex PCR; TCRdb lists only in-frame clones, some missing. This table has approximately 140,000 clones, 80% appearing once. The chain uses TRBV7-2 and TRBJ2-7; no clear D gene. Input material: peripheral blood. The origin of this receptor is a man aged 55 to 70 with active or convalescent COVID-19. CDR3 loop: CASSPPSSLEQYF. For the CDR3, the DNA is TGTGCCAGCAGTCCCCCCTCCTCCCTCGAGCAGTACTTC.